The sequence of this T cell receptor beta chain was determined in a study of T cells after posttransplantation cyclophosphamide. Study-wide points: After PTCy, TRB diversity resembled that of CNI/methotrexate controls.

Trimming at V came to 3 bases and at J to 4 bases, leaving 7 bases not matched to a gene. The CDR3 has 16 residues. Germline CDR1 SNHLY, CDR2 FYNNEI. This clone rates as medium-sized (0.01 to 0.1%). Its specificity is unknown. TCRdb keeps only in-frame clones here, not all; method: immunoSEQ multiplex PCR. The sample gives hundreds of clones, none seen only once, and the top ten clones hold about 25%. A marrow graft followed busulfan-fludarabine conditioning, with cyclophosphamide on days +3 and +4. V gene TRBV2 combines with J gene TRBJ2-1, with 9 bases fitting TRBD2. The source is a male patient between 25 and 40 years old who received an allogeneic stem cell transplant from a related donor, was CMV-positive, and had no GVHD. Part of the T cell pool may stem from the graft donor. Sequenced material: PBMCs, taken after allogeneic stem cell transplant with posttransplant cyclophosphamide. The chain's CDR3 is CASSDVASGVYNEQFF. CDR3 in DNA: TGTGCCAGCAGTGATGTGGCTAGCGGGGTTTACAATGAGCAGTTCTTC.